This section outlines one T cell receptor beta chain sequence together with its context. It has no known antigen specificity. No base qualities exist here, and no much larger clone lies one base off it. The data originate from a study of untreated major depressive disorder (dated by TCRdb to 2016 to 2018). About the investigation overall: In this cross-sectional case-control comparison, antidepressant-free major depressive disorder patients and individually matched non-depressed controls were compared on T cell phenotype and TCR repertoire. What the authors observed across the whole study: Strict matching and exclusion criteria produced a comparatively small study sample, limiting generalizability of findings. The sequencing comparisons used one-tailed planned tests on only three preselected Vbeta families.

For sex, age, current smoking status and body mass index, every depressed patient had a pairwise-matched non-depressed control. European descent was reported for all participants. A DSM-IV diagnosis of major depressive disorder and a Hamilton Rating Scale for Depression score of at least 18 were present in all patients. Before enrollment, patients had taken no psychiatric medication, antidepressants included, for at least 8 weeks. Depression severity ranging from moderate to severe was represented among patients. Major medical conditions, Axis I/II comorbidities, regular medication or illicit drug use, and drinking over 100 g alcohol a week were all grounds for excluding any participant. About 30 ml of peripheral blood was collected from each participant into EDTA tubes. Using the BD IMag Human CD4 T Lymphocyte Enrichment Set, CD4+ T cells were purified from thawed PBMCs via magnetic negative selection. Flow cytometry confirmed that the CD4+ enrichment method typically gave around 95% purity. A subgroup of about five case-control pairs, chosen blind to chemokine receptor expression and flow-cytometric repertoire skewing results, underwent TCRbeta sequencing. All blood samples were drawn in the morning at 8:00 a.m., and PBMCs were separated by Ficoll-Hypaque gradient centrifugation. PBMCs were gradually cooled to -80 degrees C for cryopreservation and then kept in liquid nitrogen until assay.

The Qiagen DNeasy Blood and Tissue Kit was used to extract total genomic DNA from the purified CD4+ T cells. The TCRbeta CDR3 region, defined according to IMGT, was amplified and sequenced using immunoSEQ immunosequencing protocols. In the original analysis: The immunoSEQ service preprocessed the raw sequence data to correct PCR and sequencing errors. After being loaded into the immunoSEQ Analyzer, the data underwent further analysis with VDJtools v1.0.7. The paired Wilcoxon signed-rank test was used to test for differences between patients and controls. TCRdb's version of the immuneACCESS table is confined to in-frame rearrangements and falls short of the full clone set. An unresolved V gene accounts for under half of the shortfall where checked; the remainder is of unknown origin. V, J and clone size were drawn from that table, and D and trimming were deduced from the DNA. Across this sample there are about 13,000 clones, with 75% to 95% seen only once. Around 1.8% of the sample lies in the top ten.

Material: CD4+ T cells from PBMCs. The clonotype originates from a woman in her twenties or thirties with major depressive disorder.

The sequenced DNA: TGTGCCAGCAGTTTACGCGACTCTGGAAACACCATATATTTT. Translation gives CASSLRDSGNTIYF. The chain is made from TRBV6-5 and TRBJ1-3; the D gene lacks a confident call. Taken from cysteine to phenylalanine, the CDR3 has 14 residues. Only the CDR3 part of the read is kept: 42 bases, read in frame from the first base. CDR1 and CDR2 (MNHEY, SVGAGI) derive from the germline V gene. V gives up 4 bases and J gives up 0 bases, and the segment between their germline ends measures 7 bases.